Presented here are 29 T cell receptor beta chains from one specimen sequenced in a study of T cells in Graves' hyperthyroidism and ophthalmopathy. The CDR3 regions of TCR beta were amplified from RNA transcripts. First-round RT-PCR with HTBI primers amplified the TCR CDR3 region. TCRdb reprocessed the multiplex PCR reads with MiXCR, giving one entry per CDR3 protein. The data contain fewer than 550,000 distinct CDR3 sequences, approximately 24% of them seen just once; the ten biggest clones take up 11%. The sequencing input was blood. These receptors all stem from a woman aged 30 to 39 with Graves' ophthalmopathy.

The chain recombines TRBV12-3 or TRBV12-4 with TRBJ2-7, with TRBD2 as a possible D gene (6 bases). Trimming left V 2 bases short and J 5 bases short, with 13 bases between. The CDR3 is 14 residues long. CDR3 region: CASSLRGFGNEQYF. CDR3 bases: TGTGCCAGCAGTTTACGGGGGTTTGGTAACGAGCAGTACTTC.

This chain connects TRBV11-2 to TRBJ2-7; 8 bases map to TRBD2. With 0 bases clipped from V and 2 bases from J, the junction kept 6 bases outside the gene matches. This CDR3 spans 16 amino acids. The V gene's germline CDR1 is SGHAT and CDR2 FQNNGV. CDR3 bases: TGTGCCAGCAGCTTAGAAAGGCTAGCGGGCACCTACGAGCAGTACTTC. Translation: CASSLERLAGTYEQYF.

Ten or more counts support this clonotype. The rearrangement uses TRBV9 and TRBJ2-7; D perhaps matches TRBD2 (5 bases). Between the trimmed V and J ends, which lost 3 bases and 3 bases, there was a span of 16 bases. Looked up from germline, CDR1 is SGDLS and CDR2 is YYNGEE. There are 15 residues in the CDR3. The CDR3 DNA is TGTGCCAGCAGCGCCACGGGCGGAGGAAGCTACGAGCAGTACTTC. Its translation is CASSATGGGSYEQYF.

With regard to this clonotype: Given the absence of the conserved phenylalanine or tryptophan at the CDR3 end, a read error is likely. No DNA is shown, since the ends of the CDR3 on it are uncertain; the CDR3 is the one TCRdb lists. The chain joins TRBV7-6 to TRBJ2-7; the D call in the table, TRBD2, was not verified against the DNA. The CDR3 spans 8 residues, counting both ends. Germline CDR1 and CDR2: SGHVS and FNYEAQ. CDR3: CASSLGGN.

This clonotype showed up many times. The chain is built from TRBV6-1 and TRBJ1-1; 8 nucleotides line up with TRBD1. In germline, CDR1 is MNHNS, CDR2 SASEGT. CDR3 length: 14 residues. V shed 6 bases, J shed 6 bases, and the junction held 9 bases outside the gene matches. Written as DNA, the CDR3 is TGTGCCAGCAGACGGGACAGGTTTTCGTCTGAAGCTTTCTTT. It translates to CASRRDRFSSEAFF.

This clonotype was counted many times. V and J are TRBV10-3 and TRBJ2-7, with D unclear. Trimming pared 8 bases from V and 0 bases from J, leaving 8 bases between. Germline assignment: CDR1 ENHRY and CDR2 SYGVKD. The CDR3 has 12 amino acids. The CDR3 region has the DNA TGTGCCATCTCCGTTACCTCCTACGAGCAGTACTTC. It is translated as CAISVTSYEQYF.

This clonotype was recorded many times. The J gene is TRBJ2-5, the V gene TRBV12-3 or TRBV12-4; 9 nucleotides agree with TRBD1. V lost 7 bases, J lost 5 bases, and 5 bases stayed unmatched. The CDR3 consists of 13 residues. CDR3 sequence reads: CASTLQGAETQYF. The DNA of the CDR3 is TGTGCCAGCACCCTACAGGGGGCTGAGACCCAGTACTTC.

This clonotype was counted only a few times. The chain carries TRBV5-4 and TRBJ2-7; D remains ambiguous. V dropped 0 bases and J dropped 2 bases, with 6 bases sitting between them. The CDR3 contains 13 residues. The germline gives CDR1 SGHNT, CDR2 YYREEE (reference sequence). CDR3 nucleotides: TGTGCCAGCAGCTTGGCTAGTACCTACGAGCAGTACTTC. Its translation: CASSLASTYEQYF.

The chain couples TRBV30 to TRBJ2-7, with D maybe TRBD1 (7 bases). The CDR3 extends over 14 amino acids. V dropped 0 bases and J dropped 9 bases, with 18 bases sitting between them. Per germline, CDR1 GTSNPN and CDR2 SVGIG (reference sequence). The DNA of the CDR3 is TGTGCCTGGAGTGTCAGGGGGACGGATAGCGGGCAGTACTTC. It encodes CAWSVRGTDSGQYF.

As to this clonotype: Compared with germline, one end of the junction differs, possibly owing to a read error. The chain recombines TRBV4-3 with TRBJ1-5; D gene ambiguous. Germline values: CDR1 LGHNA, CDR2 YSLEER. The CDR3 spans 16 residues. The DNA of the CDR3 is TGCGCCAGCAGCCAAGATTGGCGGTTTGGCAATCAGCCCGAGCATTTT. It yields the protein CASSQDWRFGNQPEHF.

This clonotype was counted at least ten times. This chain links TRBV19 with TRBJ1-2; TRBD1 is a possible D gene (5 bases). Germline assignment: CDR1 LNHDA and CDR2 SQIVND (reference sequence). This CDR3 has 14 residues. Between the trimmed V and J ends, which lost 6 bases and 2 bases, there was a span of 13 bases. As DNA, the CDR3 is TGTGCCAGTAGCAGGGACGGAAAAAACTATGGCTACACCTTC. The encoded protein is CASSRDGKNYGYTF.

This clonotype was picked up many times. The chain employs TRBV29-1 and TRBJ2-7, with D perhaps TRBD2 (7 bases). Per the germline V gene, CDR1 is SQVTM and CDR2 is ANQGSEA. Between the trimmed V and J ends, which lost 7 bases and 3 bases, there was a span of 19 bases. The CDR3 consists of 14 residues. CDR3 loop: CSAAREGGGYEQYF. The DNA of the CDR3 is TGCAGCGCAGCCAGGGAGGGGGGAGGCTACGAGCAGTACTTC.

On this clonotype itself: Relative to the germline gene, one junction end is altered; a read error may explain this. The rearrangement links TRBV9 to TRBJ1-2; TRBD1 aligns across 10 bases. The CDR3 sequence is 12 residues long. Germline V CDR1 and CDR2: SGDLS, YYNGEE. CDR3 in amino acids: CASSDETGGYSF. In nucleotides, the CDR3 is TGTGCCAGCAGCGATGAGACAGGGGGCTACAGCTTC.

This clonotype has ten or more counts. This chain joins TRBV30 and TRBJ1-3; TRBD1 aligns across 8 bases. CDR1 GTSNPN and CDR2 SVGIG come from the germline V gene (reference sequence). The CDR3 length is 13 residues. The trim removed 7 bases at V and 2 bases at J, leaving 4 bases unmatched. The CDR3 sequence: CAFDRGAGNTIYF. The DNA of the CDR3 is TGTGCCTTTGACAGGGGCGCTGGAAACACCATATATTTT.

The CDR3 DNA reads TGTGCCAGCAGCTTAGGGGGAGCATGGACTGCCCCGTCCTACAATGAGCAGTTCTTC. It codes for CASSLGGAWTAPSYNEQFF. The chain uses TRBV11-1 and TRBJ2-1; a weak D match, TRBD2 (5 bases). Germline V gives CDR1 SGHAT, CDR2 FQDESV (reference sequence). V was shortened by 1 base and J by 1 base, with 20 bases between the two germline ends. The CDR3 spans 19 residues. Complete variable domain (other parts from reference TRBV11-1 and TRBJ2-1): EAEVAQSPRYKITEKSQAVAFWCDPISGHATLYWYRQILGQGPELLVQFQDESVVDDSQLPKDRFSAERLKGVDSTLKIQPAELGDSAMYLCASSLGGAWTAPSYNEQFFGPGTRLTVL.

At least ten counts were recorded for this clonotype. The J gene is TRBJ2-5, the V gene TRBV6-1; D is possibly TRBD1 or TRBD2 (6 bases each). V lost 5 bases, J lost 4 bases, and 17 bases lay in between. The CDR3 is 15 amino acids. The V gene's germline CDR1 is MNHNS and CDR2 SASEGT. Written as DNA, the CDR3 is TGTGCCAGCAGTCCTCGGAGGGGGAACCGAGAGACCCAGTACTTC. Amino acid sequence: CASSPRRGNRETQYF.

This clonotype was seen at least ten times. CDR3 residues: CASSLRSESTYEQYF. CDR3 in DNA: TGTGCCAGCAGTCTCCGATCCGAGAGTACCTACGAGCAGTACTTC. V usage is TRBV12-3 or TRBV12-4 and J usage is TRBJ2-7; D is unclear. The CDR3 runs 15 residues. The V and J ends lost 5 bases and 2 bases respectively, with 16 bases between them.

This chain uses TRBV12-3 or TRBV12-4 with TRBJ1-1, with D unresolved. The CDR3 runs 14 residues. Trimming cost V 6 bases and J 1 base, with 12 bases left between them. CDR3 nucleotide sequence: TGTGCCAGCAGGCGAACGAACAAGAACACTGAAGCTTTCTTT. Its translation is CASRRTNKNTEAFF.

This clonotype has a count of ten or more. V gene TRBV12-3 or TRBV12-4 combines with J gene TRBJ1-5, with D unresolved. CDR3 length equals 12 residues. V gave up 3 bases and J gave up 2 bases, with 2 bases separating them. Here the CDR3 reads CASSLRNQPQHF. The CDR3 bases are TGTGCCAGCAGTTTGCGCAATCAGCCCCAGCATTTT.

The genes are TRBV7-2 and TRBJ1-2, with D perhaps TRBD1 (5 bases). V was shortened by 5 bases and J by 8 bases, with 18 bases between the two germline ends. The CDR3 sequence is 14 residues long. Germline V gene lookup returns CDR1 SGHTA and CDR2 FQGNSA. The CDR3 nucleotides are TGTGCCAGCAGCCCCCGACAGTCCCAGGGAGGCTACACCTTC. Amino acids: CASSPRQSQGGYTF. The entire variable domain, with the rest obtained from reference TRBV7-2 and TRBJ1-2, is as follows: GAGVSQSPSNKVTEKGKDVELRCDPISGHTALYWYRQSLGQGLEFLIYFQGNSAPDKSGLPSDRFSAERTGGSVSTLTIQRTQQEDSAVYLCASSPRQSQGGYTFGSGTRLTVV.

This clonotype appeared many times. The CDR3 nucleotides read TGTGCCAGCAGCTCAACGGGGTTAGAAGAGACCCAGTACTTC. Amino acids: CASSSTGLEETQYF. The chain is built from TRBV13 and TRBJ2-5; D perhaps matches TRBD2 (5 bases). This CDR3 has 14 amino acids. V dropped 4 bases and J dropped 3 bases, with 12 bases sitting between them. Germline CDR1 is PRHDT and CDR2 is FYEKMQ (reference sequence).

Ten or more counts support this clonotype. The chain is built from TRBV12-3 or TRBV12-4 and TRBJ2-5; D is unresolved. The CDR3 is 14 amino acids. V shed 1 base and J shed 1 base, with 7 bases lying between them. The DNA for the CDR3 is TGTGCCAGCAGTTTAGGGATAGTCCAAGAGACCCAGTACTTC. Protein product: CASSLGIVQETQYF.

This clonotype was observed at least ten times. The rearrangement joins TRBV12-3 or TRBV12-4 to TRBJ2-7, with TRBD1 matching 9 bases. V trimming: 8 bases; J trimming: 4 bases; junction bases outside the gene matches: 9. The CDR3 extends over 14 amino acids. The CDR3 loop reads CASSPGQGFYEQYF. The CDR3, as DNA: TGTGCCAGCTCCCCGGGACAGGGTTTTTACGAGCAGTACTTC.

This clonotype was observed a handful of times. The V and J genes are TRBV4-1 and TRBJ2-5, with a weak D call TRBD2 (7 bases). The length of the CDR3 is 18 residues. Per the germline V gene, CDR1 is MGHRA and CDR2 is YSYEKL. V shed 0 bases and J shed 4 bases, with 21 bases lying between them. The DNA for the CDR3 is TGCGCCAGCAGCCAAGAGGTGGCGAGGGGGGGATACTTAGAGACCCAGTACTTC. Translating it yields CASSQEVARGGYLETQYF.

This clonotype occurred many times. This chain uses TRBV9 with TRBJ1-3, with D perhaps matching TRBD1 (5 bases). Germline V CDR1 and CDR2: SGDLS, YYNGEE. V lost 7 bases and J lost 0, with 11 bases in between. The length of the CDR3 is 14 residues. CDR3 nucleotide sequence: TGTGCCAGCGGCCGGGGGAGCTCTGGAAACACCATATATTTT. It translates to CASGRGSSGNTIYF.

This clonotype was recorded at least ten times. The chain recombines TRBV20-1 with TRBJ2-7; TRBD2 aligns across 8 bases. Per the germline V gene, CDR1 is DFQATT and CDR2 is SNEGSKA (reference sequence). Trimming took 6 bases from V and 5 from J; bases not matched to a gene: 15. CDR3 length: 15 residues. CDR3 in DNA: TGCAGTGCCAACCCCCAAGCGGGGGCACGGGACGAGCAGTACTTC. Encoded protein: CSANPQAGARDEQYF.

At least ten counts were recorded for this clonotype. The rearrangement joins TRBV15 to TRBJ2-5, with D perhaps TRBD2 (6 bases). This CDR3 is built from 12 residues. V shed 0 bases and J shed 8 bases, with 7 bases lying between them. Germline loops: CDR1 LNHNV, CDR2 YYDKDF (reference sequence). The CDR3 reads CATSRERDTQYF. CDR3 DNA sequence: TGTGCCACCAGCAGAGAGCGGGACACCCAGTACTTC.

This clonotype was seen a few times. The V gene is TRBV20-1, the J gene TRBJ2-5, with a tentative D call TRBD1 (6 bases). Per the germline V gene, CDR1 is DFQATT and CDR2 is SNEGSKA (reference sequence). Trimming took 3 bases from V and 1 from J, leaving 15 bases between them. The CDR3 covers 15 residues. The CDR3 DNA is TGCAGTGCTAGGGAGGCCAGGGGCCTCCAAGAGACCCAGTACTTC. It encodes CSAREARGLQETQYF.

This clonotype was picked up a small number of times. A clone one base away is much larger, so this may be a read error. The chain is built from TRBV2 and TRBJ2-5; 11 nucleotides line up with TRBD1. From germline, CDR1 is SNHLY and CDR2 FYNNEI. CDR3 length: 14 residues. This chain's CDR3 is CASIGQGAVKTKYF. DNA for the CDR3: TGTGCCAGCATTGGACAGGGGGCGGTGAAGACCAAGTACTTC.